This entry is about one T cell receptor (beta chain). Its antigen is still unknown. Base qualities are missing; no much larger clone stands one base away. Libraries were prepared through the immunoSEQ multiplex PCR assay. About 10^5 TCR templates per sample were assayed by the deep sequencing platform. Genomic DNA extracted from sorted T cells was used for TCRbeta CDR3 sequencing. Turning to the authors' computational methods: Clonal analysis of TCRbeta CDR3 data was done in the R programming language. Alloreactive CD4+ and CD8+ clones were identified by comparing unstimulated samples to CFSE-low samples taken after the reaction. By matching sequences to the repertoires of sorted unstimulated Treg and non-Treg cells, each alloreactive CD4+ clone was assigned a regulatory or non-regulatory origin. TCRdb holds this immuneACCESS table with in-frame rearrangements only. Some clones are missing; in checked studies, unresolved V genes explain under half, and the rest has no known cause. D and trimming come from the DNA, and the V and J calls and clone size come from that table. This sample gives 75,000 to 100,000 clones in total; just under 95% of them show up just once. The ten most abundant clones make up about 1.5% of the sample.

Sorted unstimulated T cells and proliferating T cells recovered from mixed lymphocyte reactions underwent TCRbeta CDR3 sequencing. Fresh whole blood from about ten HLA-typed healthy donors served as the source for isolating PBMCs. To map where alloreactive clones came from, CD4+ non-regulatory T cells in the unstimulated state were FACS-sorted. The record originates from a study of siplizumab effects on memory and regulatory T cells (dated by TCRdb to the late 2010s). Concerning the study at large: The study examined how the anti-CD2 antibody siplizumab affects alloreactive T-cell subsets in allogeneic mixed lymphocyte reactions built from human PBMCs. The research as a whole found: Of the alloreactive CD4+ clones that could be mapped, the Treg-derived share averaged approximately 69% with siplizumab compared with under 30% in control reactions. Siplizumab significantly reduced the cumulative frequency of alloreactive sequences traceable to unstimulated CD4+ memory T cells. Sequences below about 10^-5 frequency were poorly captured, so only a minor fraction of alloreactive clones could be mapped to unstimulated subsets. No functional confirmation was obtained for the suppressive function of proliferating Tregs from siplizumab cultures. About 75-95% of proliferating CD4+ or CD8+ clones could not be given a naive or memory phenotype. Compared with memory T cells, unstimulated naive T cells appeared more diverse, and naive cells seemed to make a substantial contribution to the alloresponse.

Spanning cysteine to phenylalanine, the CDR3 consists of 13 amino acids. The CDR3 DNA has 39 bases and is translated from base 1. V and J lose 4 bases and 3 bases, and a span of 10 bases separates them. The germline V gene (reference sequence) gives CDR1 as LNHDA and CDR2 as SQIVND. The chain joins TRBV19 to TRBJ2-7; TRBD1 could be the D gene, as 6 bases match. The sequence came from a human donor in good health. Source material: non-Treg CD4+ T cells sorted from blood. The sample's cell subset or site label is to be understood as: FACS-sorted unstimulated CD4+ non-regulatory T cells. Here is the DNA: TGTGCCAGTAGTACCGGGACATACTACGAGCAGTACTTC. Translated, it gives CASSTGTYYEQYF.